The 22 T cell receptor beta chains below all came from one sample that was sequenced in a study of T cells in women clearing cervical HPV infection. The protocol was immunoSEQ multiplex PCR, while the TCRdb copy is restricted to in-frame clones and leaves out a portion. The sample includes some 30,000 clones. Sequencing was done on a sample of blood buffy coat. Every receptor here comes from a woman between 18 and 70 years old with a cervical HPV16 infection that either progressed to CIN3+ or cleared (not recorded which).

Concerning this clone: The missing CDR3 end, 3 residues past where the read stops, is filled in from the germline J gene. The rearrangement uses TRBV5-1 and TRBJ1-6; 10 positions match TRBD1. The CDR3 runs to 14 residues. The germline V gene encodes CDR1 SGHRS and CDR2 YFSETQ. V shed 5 bases and J 7 bases; nucleotides not matched to a gene: 3. The sequenced CDR3 bases are TGCGCCAGCAGAGGGGGACAGGGGAATTCACCC. Protein: CASRGGQGNSP. The whole CDR3 sequence is CASRGGQGNSPLHF.

To note about this clone: The CDR3 end lies 3 residues beyond the end of the read and is filled in from the germline J gene. This rearrangement joins TRBV27 to TRBJ1-1; 7 bases are a match to TRBD1. Trimming took 0 bases from V and 5 from J; bases not matched to a gene: 0. The CDR3 extends over 13 amino acids. Germline CDR1 MNHEY, CDR2 SMNVEV (reference sequence). The CDR3 protein is CASSLSTGTEAFF. Partial CDR3 DNA: TGTGCCAGCAGTTTATCGACAGGGACTGAA.

A word on this clone: The sequenced fragment ends 3 residues before the CDR3 boundary, so the rest is inferred from the germline J gene. The J gene is TRBJ2-1, the V gene TRBV7-3; D is perhaps TRBD2 (5 bases). From germline, CDR1 is SGHTA and CDR2 FQGTGA. CDR3 length equals 15 residues. V lost 5 bases, J lost 5 bases, and 16 bases lay in between. Partial CDR3 DNA: TGTGCCAGCAGCAAGCTGGACTCGGAGGACAATGAG. Protein sequence: CASSKLDSEDNE. The entire CDR3 reads CASSKLDSEDNEQFF.

Notes on this clone: The read falls 3 residues short of the CDR3 end, and the missing part is taken from the germline J gene. This sequence joins TRBV7-9 and TRBJ1-2; 7 bases map to TRBD1. After removal of 5 bases from V and 4 bases from J, the junction contained 10 bases not matched to a gene. Germline V gene lookup returns CDR1 SEHNR and CDR2 FQNEAQ (reference sequence). This CDR3 is built from 15 residues. The part of the CDR3 DNA that was read is TGTGCCAGCAGCGACACCGGGACAGCCAGCTATGGC. This gives the protein CASSDTGTASYG. The full CDR3 protein reads CASSDTGTASYGYTF. The variable domain in full, completed from reference TRBV7-9 and TRBJ1-2, reads DTGVSQNPRHKITKRGQNVTFRCDPISEHNRLYWYRQTLGQGPEFLTYFQNEAQLEKSRLLSDRFSAERPKGSFSTLEIQRTEQGDSAMYLCASSDTGTASYGYTFGSGTRLTVV.

About this clone itself: The read stops 3 residues short of the end of the CDR3; the missing end is completed from the germline J gene. The chain recombines TRBV6-1 with TRBJ2-7; tentatively, D is TRBD1 (5 bases). The CDR3 has 13 amino acids. Germline assignment: CDR1 MNHNS and CDR2 SASEGT. V was clipped by 3 bases and J by 3 bases, with 9 bases between them. The CDR3 loop is CASSDGARYEQYF. The part of the CDR3 DNA that was read is TGTGCCAGCAGTGATGGGGCCCGCTACGAG.

CDR3 DNA (partial): TGTGCCAGCAGCTTAACCCTAGCGGGAGTGGAGACC. Amino acids: CASSLTLAGVET. The whole CDR3 protein is CASSLTLAGVETQYF. The rearrangement links TRBV7-7 to TRBJ2-5, with 10 bases lining up with TRBD2. The read ends 3 residues shy of where the CDR3 ends; the end is completed using the germline J gene. The germline V gene has CDR1 SSHAT and CDR2 FNYEAQ (reference sequence). The CDR3 has 15 residues. Trimming removed 2 bases from V and 5 bases from J; junction bases left unmatched: 5.

With respect to this clone: Sequencing ends 3 residues short of the CDR3 end; the germline J gene provides the rest. The chain uses TRBV6-1 and TRBJ1-4; the D gene is possibly TRBD1 (6 bases). The V gene's germline CDR1 is MNHNS and CDR2 SASEGT. This CDR3 comprises 19 residues. Trimming left V 1 base short and J 0 bases short, with 18 bases between. The CDR3 here is CASSEVIVQGDTTNEKLFF. The DNA read from the CDR3 is TGTGCCAGCAGTGAAGTGATAGTACAGGGTGATACAACTAATGAAAAA.

On this clone itself: The read falls 3 residues short of the CDR3 end, and the missing part is taken from the germline J gene. This chain uses TRBV28 with TRBJ2-1, with D uncertain. This CDR3 contains 13 residues. The germline V gene encodes CDR1 MDHEN and CDR2 SYDVKM. Trimming took 3 bases from V and 8 from J, leaving 11 bases between them. CDR3 protein: CASSFQQLDEQFF. Incomplete CDR3 DNA: TGTGCCAGCAGTTTTCAACAGCTTGATGAG.

Note on this clone: The read terminates 3 residues before the CDR3 end, so the remaining end is supplied by the germline J gene. The V and J genes are TRBV5-6 and TRBJ1-1; possible D gene TRBD1, 5 bases. V was pared by 0 bases and J by 4 bases, with 7 bases between. CDR1 SGHDT and CDR2 YYEEEE come from the germline V gene. This CDR3 is built from 13 residues. The CDR3: CASSLEGSTEAFF. The CDR3 DNA, read in part, is TGTGCCAGCAGCTTGGAGGGGAGCACTGAA.

Details on this clone: The sequence runs out 3 residues before the end of the CDR3; the remainder is reconstructed from the germline J gene. The chain combines TRBV7-9 with TRBJ1-2; TRBD1 might be the D (5 bases). CDR3 length: 15 residues. The germline gives CDR1 SEHNR, CDR2 FQNEAQ (reference sequence). The sequenced CDR3 bases are TGTGCCAGCAGCTTCCCGACTAGCGGGGGAAATGAC. Protein product: CASSFPTSGGND. The CDR3 reads in full as CASSFPTSGGNDYTF.

As regards this clone: The read finishes 3 residues shy of the CDR3 end, and the germline J gene is used to complete it. V and J are TRBV27 and TRBJ2-1; 8 bases match TRBD2. The CDR3 runs to 15 residues. Germline trimming cut 6 bases from V and 0 bases from J; bases unmatched to any gene: 4. Germline CDR1 and CDR2: MNHEY and SMNVEV (reference sequence). The CDR3 bases that were read are TGTGCCAGCAGGTCCCTAGCGGGCTCCTACAATGAG. Translation gives CASRSLAGSYNE. The CDR3 in its entirety is CASRSLAGSYNEQFF.

On this clone: The read ends 3 residues before the CDR3 terminus; that terminus is restored from the germline J gene. The chain combines TRBV2 with TRBJ2-3, with 9 bases identical to TRBD2. CDR1 and CDR2 from the germline V gene are SNHLY and FYNNEI. CDR3 length equals 14 residues. CDR3 amino acids: CASSEEGLAMSQYF. CDR3 bases read: TGTGCCAGCAGTGAGGAGGGACTAGCAATGTCG.

Comments on this clone: The read terminates 3 residues before the CDR3 end, so the remaining end is supplied by the germline J gene. The V gene is TRBV5-4, the J gene TRBJ1-2; 8 nucleotides align to TRBD1. This CDR3 contains 15 residues. Trimming removed 4 bases from V and 2 bases from J; junction bases left unmatched: 7. The germline gives CDR1 SGHNT, CDR2 YYREEE (reference sequence). The CDR3 is CASSPPDRGNYGYTF. The covered CDR3 bases are TGTGCCAGCAGCCCACCCGACAGGGGAAACTATGGC.

A note on this clone: The read is 3 residues too short to cover the CDR3 end, so that end is filled in from the germline J gene. The V call is TRBV7-2, the J call TRBJ1-1, with D possibly being TRBD1 (5 bases). CDR1 and CDR2 from the germline V gene are SGHTA and FQGNSA. This CDR3 spans 15 amino acids. V shed 6 bases and J shed 5 bases, with 19 bases lying between them. The CDR3 DNA, read in part, is TGTGCCAGCAGTTATAGCCGGGGGACGGTTACTGAA. This encodes CASSYSRGTVTE. The whole CDR3 is CASSYSRGTVTEAFF.

Turning to this clone: From the germline J gene comes the end of the CDR3, since the read stops 3 residues before it. The chain joins TRBV7-9 to TRBJ1-3; D not resolved. The CDR3 is 14 amino acids. Looked up from germline, CDR1 is SEHNR and CDR2 is FQNEAQ (reference sequence). The V and J ends lost 6 bases and 0 bases respectively, with 9 bases between them. CDR3 DNA (partial): TGTGCCAGCAGTGACTGGCTCTCTGGAAACACC. Translation gives CASSDWLSGNT. Given in full, the CDR3 is CASSDWLSGNTIYF.

As to this clone: The CDR3 goes on 3 residues after the read ends, and that part is filled in from the germline J gene. V is TRBV20-1 and J is TRBJ2-1; the match to TRBD2 covers 8 bases. Germline V gene lookup returns CDR1 DFQATT and CDR2 SNEGSKA (reference sequence). The CDR3 runs 14 residues. V lost 6 bases to trimming and J lost 9 bases; unmatched junction nucleotides: 13. CDR3 protein: CSAFSRIAGSEQFF. The sequenced part of the CDR3 DNA is TGCAGTGCATTTAGTCGGATAGCGGGGAGTGAG.

Comments on this clone: The CDR3 end is not reached by the read, which stops 3 residues before it; the germline J gene fills it in. This rearrangement joins TRBV29-1 to TRBJ2-3; TRBD2 aligns across 11 bases. Trimming at V came to 4 bases and at J to 0 bases, leaving 0 bases not matched to a gene. The CDR3 has 14 amino acids. Per germline, CDR1 SQVTM and CDR2 ANQGSEA. CDR3 DNA, as far as it was read: TGCAGCGTTGTAGCGGGGGGGAGCACAGATACG. Translation: CSVVAGGSTDT. The CDR3 in full is CSVVAGGSTDTQYF.

Of note for this clone: The sequenced fragment ends 3 residues before the CDR3 boundary, so the rest is inferred from the germline J gene. J is TRBJ2-1 and V is TRBV19, with D possibly matching TRBD2 (6 bases). Germline CDR1 LNHDA, CDR2 SQIVND (reference sequence). The CDR3 has 15 amino acids. V was cut by 4 bases and J by 7 bases, with 17 bases left in between. CDR3 sequence reads: CASSRQSGLWNEQFF. The sequenced CDR3 bases are TGTGCCAGTAGTAGGCAAAGCGGACTATGGAATGAG.

Notes on this clone: The read is 3 residues too short to cover the CDR3 end, so that end is filled in from the germline J gene. The chain is built from TRBV5-5 and TRBJ1-2; possibly TRBD1 for D (5 bases). The V end lost 4 bases, the J end lost 0 bases, and 13 bases lay between the germline ends. This CDR3 has 15 amino acids. Germline-derived CDR1 and CDR2 are SGHKS and YYEKEE (reference sequence). CDR3 protein: CASSVGHQANYGYTF. CDR3 DNA, as far as it was read: TGTGCCAGCAGCGTTGGACATCAAGCTAACTATGGC.

CDR3 bases read: TGTGCCAGCAGCCCAGTCCCAGATACG. Residues: CASSPVPDT. The entire CDR3 reads CASSPVPDTQYF. The chain uses TRBV11-2 and TRBJ2-3; no clear D. The CDR3 extends 3 residues past the end of the read, so its final part is completed from the germline J gene. Germline CDR1 and CDR2: SGHAT and FQNNGV. The CDR3 has 12 amino acids. V was clipped by 5 bases and J by 4 bases, with 7 bases between them. Filled out from reference TRBV11-2 and TRBJ2-3, the complete variable domain reads EAGVAQSPRYKIIEKRQSVAFWCNPISGHATLYWYQQILGQGPKLLIQFQNNGVVDDSQLPKDRFSAERLKGVDSTLKIQPAKLEDSAVYLCASSPVPDTQYFGPGTRLTVL.

Comment on this clone: The observed sequence ends 3 residues before the CDR3 terminus, with the missing tail filled in from the germline J gene. V and J are TRBV20-1 and TRBJ1-4; 7 bases match TRBD1. Germline assignment: CDR1 DFQATT and CDR2 SNEGSKA (reference sequence). This CDR3 is 14 amino acids long. CDR3 sequence reads: CSATPTGSASPLFF. CDR3 bases read: TGCAGTGCTACCCCGACAGGGAGCGCTTCACCA.

Comments on this clone: Sequencing ends 3 residues short of the CDR3 end; the germline J gene provides the rest. This sequence joins TRBV11-2 and TRBJ1-1, with D hard to call. V lost 2 bases and J 5 bases, leaving 9 bases between the germline ends. The CDR3 sequence is 13 residues long. The germline V gene encodes CDR1 SGHAT and CDR2 FQNNGV. The sequenced CDR3 bases are TGTGCCAGCAGCTTAAATCCAGCGACTGAA. It translates to CASSLNPATE. The CDR3 in full is CASSLNPATEAFF.